This T cell receptor (beta chain) appears in the sequencing data of a study of blood T cell repertoires in COVID-19. Study information: PBMCs, B-cell-depleted T cells, or T cells were the source of the cDNA or gDNA that made up the material.

Authors' analysis steps: It was from reference gene primer amplification that nucleated cell counts were estimated. Profiling relied on immunoSEQ multiplex PCR, and the TCRdb table lists in-frame clones only, not all of them. The V and J calls and clone size are taken from that table; D and trimming were inferred from the DNA. Of 300,000 to 400,000 clones in the sample, about nine tenths were seen once. Trimming cost V 0 bases and J 0 bases, with 9 bases left between them. CDR1 and CDR2 (germline): SGHRS, YFSETQ. This CDR3 contains 15 residues. The sequence was collected from a woman in her thirties with COVID-19, enrolled during active disease. The rearrangement joins TRBV5-1 to TRBJ1-1; D gene ambiguous. Sequenced material: peripheral blood. CDR3 amino acids: CASSLEQVMNTEAFF. The CDR3 DNA follows: TGCGCCAGCAGCTTGGAGCAGGTTATGAACACTGAAGCTTTCTTT.